This entry lists 13 T cell receptor beta chains sequenced from one sample in a study of blood T cell repertoires in COVID-19. Libraries were prepared by immunoSEQ multiplex PCR; TCRdb keeps only in-frame clonotypes and omits some of them. The sample has about 50,000 clones; more than 70% are singletons. Sequencing input: peripheral blood. Receptors originate from a woman between 55 and 75 years old with acute or convalescent COVID-19.

The chain combines TRBV7-2 with TRBJ1-2, with D possibly matching TRBD1 (5 bases). Germline loops: CDR1 SGHTA, CDR2 FQGNSA. The CDR3 loop spans 12 amino acids. V dropped 1 base and J dropped 8 bases, with 8 bases sitting between them. This CDR3 is CASSLGGGGYTF. The CDR3 bases are TGTGCCAGCAGCTTAGGCGGGGGGGGCTACACCTTC.

This clone has more than one count but fewer than ten. This chain links TRBV9 with TRBJ2-4; 7 bases fit TRBD2. In germline, CDR1 is SGDLS, CDR2 YYNGEE. V shed 0 bases, J shed 8 bases, and the junction held 11 bases outside the gene matches. The CDR3 covers 16 residues. In DNA form, the CDR3 reads TGTGCCAGCAGCGTAGAAGCTTTGGGGGGGATGGACATTCAGTACTTC. This codes for CASSVEALGGMDIQYF.

The CDR3 spells CASSLANHRENTEAFF. The CDR3 DNA follows: TGCGCCAGCAGCTTGGCGAACCACAGGGAGAACACTGAAGCTTTCTTT. This rearrangement joins TRBV5-1 to TRBJ1-1, with a weak D call TRBD1 (6 bases). The CDR3 is 16 amino acids. Looked up from germline, CDR1 is SGHRS and CDR2 is YFSETQ. The V and J ends lost 0 bases and 1 base respectively, with 13 bases between them.

The rearrangement uses TRBV7-8 and TRBJ2-4; TRBD1 matches 10 bases. Unmatched junction bases numbered 11, after V lost 1 base and J lost 8 bases. Per the germline V gene, CDR1 is SGHVS and CDR2 is FQNEAQ. The CDR3 runs to 17 residues. For the CDR3, the DNA is TGTGCCAGCAGCTTAGGAGTGACAGGGGGCCCTGAAGACATTCAGTACTTC. It translates to CASSLGVTGGPEDIQYF.

J is TRBJ1-2 and V is TRBV5-1; D not resolved. Germline V gene sequence: CDR1 SGHRS, CDR2 YFSETQ. The CDR3 is 13 residues long. V dropped 1 base and J dropped 0 bases, with 4 bases sitting between them. CDR3 protein: CASSLSSNYGYTF. The CDR3 nucleotides are TGCGCCAGCAGCTTGTCTTCTAACTATGGCTACACCTTC.

The chain uses TRBV5-1 and TRBJ1-1; D perhaps matches TRBD1 (5 bases). CDR3 length: 13 residues. V lost 4 bases, J lost 11 bases, and 18 bases lay in between. Germline assignment: CDR1 SGHRS and CDR2 YFSETQ. CDR3 nucleotides: TGCGCCAGCAGCGTGGACATCCCTACGGGGGCTTTCTTT. Protein product: CASSVDIPTGAFF.

This clone is a singleton in its sample. The genes are TRBV6-5 and TRBJ2-3; 10 bases line up with TRBD2. V was pared by 7 bases and J by 7 bases, with 8 bases of the junction left unmatched. Germline CDR1 MNHEY, CDR2 SVGAGI. This CDR3 contains 14 residues. CDR3 coding DNA: TGTGCCAGCACCGATGGGACTAGCGTTTATACGCAGTATTTT. This encodes CASTDGTSVYTQYF.

V usage is TRBV3-1 (or the pseudogene TRBV3-2) and J usage is TRBJ2-1; D remains ambiguous. The CDR3 covers 13 residues. The V and J ends lost 5 bases and 8 bases respectively, with 13 bases between them. From germline, CDR1 is LGHDT and CDR2 YNNKEL (reference sequence). As DNA, the CDR3 is TGTGCCAGCAGCACATATACGGGTTATGAGCAGTTCTTC. Translated: CASSTYTGYEQFF.

Here the CDR3 reads CASSLVGQGAIDEQFF. As DNA, the CDR3 is TGCGCCAGCAGCTTGGTGGGACAGGGGGCGATCGATGAGCAGTTCTTC. The chain employs TRBV5-1 and TRBJ2-1, with 12 nucleotides matching TRBD1. J was trimmed by 8 bases and V by 0 bases; bases with no gene match: 6. CDR1 and CDR2 (germline): SGHRS, YFSETQ. This CDR3 comprises 16 residues.

The V gene is TRBV6-5, the J gene TRBJ1-1, with D unclear. V lost 7 bases and J lost 4, with 13 bases in between. Germline CDR1 MNHEY, CDR2 SVGAGI. The CDR3 is 13 amino acids. The CDR3 is CASTIGVGTEAFF. In DNA, the CDR3 is TGTGCCAGCACTATCGGGGTGGGCACTGAAGCTTTCTTT.

The chain carries TRBV5-1 and TRBJ2-3; 8 bases line up with TRBD2. The CDR3 length is 14 residues. The germline gives CDR1 SGHRS, CDR2 YFSETQ. J lost 5 bases, V lost 0 bases, and 2 bases had no gene match. CDR3 in amino acids: CASSLASGRDTQYF. CDR3 nucleotides: TGCGCCAGCAGCTTGGCTAGCGGGCGAGATACGCAGTATTTT.

The chain recombines TRBV7-2 with TRBJ1-1, with D unresolved. Trimming took 0 bases from V and 0 from J, leaving 8 bases between them. The CDR3 totals 15 residues. The germline gives CDR1 SGHTA, CDR2 FQGNSA. The CDR3 loop reads CASSLAHSLNTEAFF. The CDR3 nucleotides are TGTGCCAGCAGCTTAGCCCACAGCTTGAACACTGAAGCTTTCTTT.

The CDR3 region is CASSGSPGQAEETQYF. CDR3 DNA: TGCGCCAGCAGTGGCTCTCCGGGACAGGCGGAAGAGACCCAGTACTTC. V usage is TRBV5-1 and J usage is TRBJ2-5; 8 bases are shared with TRBD1. CDR3 length equals 16 residues. V trimming: 5 bases; J trimming: 3 bases; junction bases outside the gene matches: 12. Germline V gene sequence: CDR1 SGHRS, CDR2 YFSETQ.